These T cell receptor beta chains were read from a single sample in a study of tumor-infiltrating lymphocytes in primary liver carcinoma. TCRdb reprocessed the multiplex PCR reads with MiXCR, giving one entry per CDR3 protein. The sample holds 20,000 to 25,000 distinct CDR3 sequences, 60% to 80% seen once. The sample taken for sequencing was liver tumor tissue from sampling region 1. These receptors all come from a woman aged 30 to 39 with primary liver carcinoma and hepatitis B virus infection. The CDR3 runs from the conserved cysteine through the conserved F or W. Fields, in order: J gene, D gene, V gene, clone size, CDR3 DNA, CDR3 protein. D genes are given only for firm matches. Only part of the rows carry a size: once, few, many, or a class if the clone is expanded.

>TRBJ1-5|NA|TRBV5-5|NA
TGTGACAGCAGAGCCGGACTCGTACAGTCCCATCAGCCCCAGCATTTT
CDSRAGLVQSHQPQHF
>TRBJ1-1|NA|TRBV11-2|NA
TGTGCCAGCAGCTCCGACAGGAACACTGAAGCTTTCTTT
CASSSDRNTEAFF
>TRBJ2-3|TRBD2|TRBV5-4|NA
TGTGCCAACATTAACCCGGCGGCTAGCGGGAGTCGGACAGATACGCACTATTTT
CANINPAASGSRTDTHYF
>TRBJ2-3|NA|TRBV5-6|few
TGTGCCAGCAGCTTGGTGCCGACAGATACGCAATATTTT
CASSLVPTDTQYF
>TRBJ2-2|TRBD2|TRBV28|NA
TGTGCCACTAGTTTGAGCGGGAGCGGGGAACTGTTTTTT
CATSLSGSGELFF
>TRBJ1-1|NA|TRBV7-9|NA
TGTGCCAGCAGCTTAAACCAGGGCATGAGGTTCTTT
CASSLNQGMRFF
>TRBJ2-1|TRBD2|TRBV11-3|few
TGTGCCAGCAGCCGACTAGCGGGGGGGGGGTATGGGCTGTTCTTT
CASSRLAGGGYGLFF
>TRBJ2-2|TRBD2|TRBV28|NA
TGTGCCAGCAGTCACCGGACTAGCGGGAGGTTTAACTCCTGGGAGCTGTTTTTT
CASSHRTSGRFNSWELFF
>TRBJ2-2|TRBD1|TRBV28|NA
TGTGCCAGCAGTCCGTGGGACAGGGGGTCGACCGCGGAGCTGTTTTTT
CASSPWDRGSTAELFF
>TRBJ2-5|NA|TRBV6-5|NA
TGTGCCATCAGTACCGGCAGTGGGCTGACCCAGTACTTC
CAISTGSGLTQYF
>TRBJ2-1|NA|TRBV4-3|NA
TGCGCCAACAGCCAAGATGTGGGAAGCTTCTACAATGAGCAGTTCTTC
CANSQDVGSFYNEQFF
>TRBJ2-7|NA|TRBV14|NA
TGTGCCATCAGCTACCACCACAAGCAGTACTTC
CAISYHHKQYF
>TRBJ2-1|NA|TRBV28|NA
TGTGCCAGTAGTCGCGCCCGGAGGTTAAATGAGCAGTTCTTC
CASSRARRLNEQFF
>TRBJ2-7|NA|TRBV29-1|NA
TGCAGCGTTAAGGAGGAGACAGGATTCTCGTACGAGCAGTACTTC
CSVKEETGFSYEQYF
>TRBJ2-7|NA|TRBV11-2|NA
TGTGCCGGCAAGATTGCGGGGAAGTACGAGCAGTATTTC
CAGKIAGKYEQYF
>TRBJ2-2|NA|TRBV5-6|NA
TGTGTCAGCTTGGCACCCAGAGTCACCGGGGAGCTGTTTTTT
CVSLAPRVTGELFF
>TRBJ1-4|NA|TRBV20-1|NA
TGCAGTGCTAGAGATCTCGGGGCAGCAACTAATGAAAAACTGTTTTTT
CSARDLGAATNEKLFF
>TRBJ2-2|NA|TRBV5-6|NA
TGTGCCAGCAGCTTGGCACCCAGGGTCGCCGGGGAGCTACTTTTT
CASSLAPRVAGELLF
>TRBJ2-1|NA|TRBV5-1|NA
TGCGCCAGCTGCTGGGGCGCGGGATACTCAACCTACAATGAGCAGTTTTTC
CASCWGAGYSTYNEQFF
>TRBJ2-7|NA|TRBV5-1|many
TGCGCCAGCAGCTTGGGGGGACTCCACAAAGGAGGTTCCGAGCAGTACTTC
CASSLGGLHKGGSEQYF
>TRBJ2-3|TRBD2|TRBV5-4|NA
TGTGCCAGCAGCTTCGGAGCGGGAGGAGGTATAGCCACAGATACGCGGCATTTT
CASSFGAGGGIATDTRHF
>TRBJ2-7|NA|TRBV14|NA
TGTGTCAACAGCCAGGCGGCGGGGAGTGACTACGAGCAGTACTTC
CVNSQAAGSDYEQYF
>TRBJ1-1|NA|TRBV7-9|NA
TGTGCCGGCTGCTTAGCGGGAATCGCATTGGGGGTCACTGAAGCTTTCTTT
CAGCLAGIALGVTEAFF
>TRBJ2-5|NA|TRBV11-1|NA
TGTGCCCGCAGCTTAGCAGGGCGTGAAGAGACTCAGTACTTC
CARSLAGREETQYF
>TRBJ2-3|NA|TRBV4-1|NA
TGCGCCAGCTACCCACAACAGGGGGGCTCTATACTAGCGGGCACAGATACGCAGTATTTT
CASYPQQGGSILAGTDTQYF
>TRBJ2-7|TRBD2|TRBV4-1|NA
TGCGCCAGCAGCCGAGAGGAGACTAGCGGCTCTTACGAGCAGTACTTC
CASSREETSGSYEQYF
>TRBJ2-7|TRBD2|TRBV5-1|few
TGCACCAGCAGCTTCTCTAGCGGTGATACCTGCGAACAGTACTTC
CTSSFSSGDTCEQYF
>TRBJ2-3|NA|TRBV29-1|NA
TGCAGCCTCGTTGAGGTGACCATTTCTGATACGCAGTATTTT
CSLVEVTISDTQYF
>TRBJ2-5|NA|TRBV10-3|NA
TGTGCCATCAGTGAGTCGGCCACCAGACAAGAGACCCAGCAATTC
CAISESATRQETQQF
>TRBJ1-1|TRBD1|TRBV11-2|NA
TGTGCCAGCAGCGCTAGGGACAGGGGGCGTAAGAAGTGGAGTAACACTGGAGCTTTCTTT
CASSARDRGRKKWSNTGAFF
>TRBJ1-1|NA|TRBV14|NA
TGTACCAGCAGCACCAGGACATTACCAGGGGCTTTCTTT
CTSSTRTLPGAFF
>TRBJ2-1|NA|TRBV4-3|once
TGCGCAAGCAACCACACAGAGTTGGTCGATGAGCAGTTCTTC
CASNHTELVDEQFF
>TRBJ2-7|NA|TRBV7-9|NA
TGTACCAGCAGCCGGATTACCACCTACGAGCAGTACTTC
CTSSRITTYEQYF
>TRBJ2-1|NA|TRBV11-1|NA
TGTGCCAGCAGCTCAACGGGACACGGCTTCATGGATGAACAGTTCTTC
CASSSTGHGFMDEQFF
>TRBJ2-7|TRBD2|TRBV28|NA
TGTGTCGGCAGTTCAAGATCTAGCGGTACCTCCTACGAGCAGTACTTC
CVGSSRSSGTSYEQYF
>TRBJ1-2|TRBD1|TRBV12-3/TRBV12-4|NA
TGTGCCAGCAGTTTATCCGCAGGGGGCTATGGCTACACCTTC
CASSLSAGGYGYTF
>TRBJ1-2|NA|TRBV9|NA
TGTGCCAGTAGCCCCGGACGGGACACCTATGGCTACACCTTC
CASSPGRDTYGYTF
>TRBJ2-7|NA|TRBV5-6|few
TGTGCCGGCAGCTTGGTAGGGGGACTATCCCTCTACGAGCAGTACTTC
CAGSLVGGLSLYEQYF
>TRBJ2-1|TRBD2|TRBV12-3/TRBV12-4|medium-sized
TGTGCCAGCACCCTACTAGCGGGAGTTCACAATGAGCAGTTCTTC
CASTLLAGVHNEQFF
>TRBJ2-7|NA|TRBV11-1|NA
TGTGCCAGCAGCTTATGGTACCTCCGCGTGCAGTATTTC
CASSLWYLRVQYF